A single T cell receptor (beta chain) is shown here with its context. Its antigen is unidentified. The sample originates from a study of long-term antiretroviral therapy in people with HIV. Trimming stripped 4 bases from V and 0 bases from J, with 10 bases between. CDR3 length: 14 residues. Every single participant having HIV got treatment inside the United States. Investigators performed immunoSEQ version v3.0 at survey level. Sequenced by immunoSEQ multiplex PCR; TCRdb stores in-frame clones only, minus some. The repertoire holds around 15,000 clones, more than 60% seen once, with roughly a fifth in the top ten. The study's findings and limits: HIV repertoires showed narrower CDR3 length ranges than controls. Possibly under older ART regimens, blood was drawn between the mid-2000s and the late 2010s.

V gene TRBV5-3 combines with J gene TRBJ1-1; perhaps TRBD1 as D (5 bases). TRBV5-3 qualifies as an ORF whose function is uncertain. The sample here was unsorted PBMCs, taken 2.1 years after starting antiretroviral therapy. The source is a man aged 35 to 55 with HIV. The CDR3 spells CARSVLTVNTEAFF. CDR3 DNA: TGTGCCAGAAGCGTACTGACAGTGAACACTGAAGCTTTCTTT.